These T cell receptor beta chains were read from a single sample in a study of shared clonotypes between healthy human individuals. Clones were read by immunoSEQ multiplex PCR, and TCRdb kept only the in-frame ones, dropping some. The sample has 2.5 million or so clones, approximately 92% seen once. Sequenced input: naive CD4+ T cells sorted from blood. The receptors were sampled from a man younger than 35 in good health. Both conserved end residues are part of each CDR3. Fields, in order: clone size, CDR3 length, J gene, D gene, V gene, CDR3 protein, CDR3 DNA. A D gene is named only where the DNA matches it firmly. For some rows the clone size is stated as once, few or many, or as a class when expanded; others skip it.

.	15	TRBJ2-5	TRBD2	TRBV18	CASSPRQGGMETQYF	TGTGCCAGCTCACCACGTCAGGGAGGGATGGAGACCCAGTACTTC
.	14	TRBJ2-7	.	TRBV14	CASSQGQDLYEQYF	TGTGCCAGCAGCCAAGGCCAGGATCTCTACGAGCAGTACTTC
.	14	TRBJ2-1	TRBD2	TRBV28	CASRGLAGYNEQFF	TGTGCCAGCAGGGGGCTAGCGGGGTACAATGAGCAGTTCTTC
.	15	TRBJ1-5	.	TRBV18	CASSPGIAVNQPQHF	TGTGCCAGCTCCCCGGGCATCGCAGTCAATCAGCCCCAGCATTTT
once	13	TRBJ2-5	.	TRBV7-6	CASSLGLGETQYF	TGTGCCAGCAGCTTAGGGCTTGGCGAGACCCAGTACTTC
.	16	TRBJ2-2	.	TRBV19	CASFLKGPFGTGELFF	TGTGCCAGCTTTTTAAAGGGGCCGTTTGGAACCGGGGAGCTGTTTTTT
.	15	TRBJ1-2	.	TRBV7-6	CASSLLGDTNYGYTF	TGTGCCAGCAGCTTATTGGGTGATACAAACTATGGCTACACCTTC
.	13	TRBJ1-1	.	TRBV7-8	CASSLERNTEAFF	TGTGCCAGCAGCTTAGAGAGGAACACTGAAGCTTTCTTT
.	16	TRBJ2-7	TRBD2	TRBV7-2	CASSRPWTSGDYEQYF	TGTGCCAGCAGCCGTCCTTGGACTAGCGGGGACTACGAGCAGTACTTC
.	15	TRBJ2-7	.	TRBV18	CASSRTGGGGDEQYF	TGTGCCAGCTCACGCACCGGCGGGGGCGGCGACGAGCAGTACTTC
few	13	TRBJ1-1	.	TRBV5-1	CASSLAGQPEAFF	TGCGCCAGCAGCTTGGCCGGGCAGCCTGAAGCTTTCTTT